These T cell receptor beta chains were read from a single sample in a study of shared clonotypes between healthy human individuals. Using immunoSEQ multiplex PCR, the repertoire was profiled, and TCRdb retains in-frame clones only, with some absent. The sample carries approximately 2,300,000 clones, under 95% recorded once. Source material: naive CD4+ T cells from PBMCs. Every receptor here comes from a man aged 18 to 29 in good health. Some clones in this sample may be carry-over from other donors' samples. Each CDR3 is given with its conserved first and last residue. A D gene is named only where the DNA matches it firmly. The size entry is marked missing in some rows and otherwise reads once, few, many or a size class.

abundance,j_gene,v_gene,d_gene,CDR3nt,CDR3aa
NA,TRBJ2-7,TRBV18,TRBD1,TGTGCCAGCTCACCAGGGCAGGGGGTATACGAGCAGTACTTC,CASSPGQGVYEQYF
NA,TRBJ2-1,TRBV2,TRBD2,TGTGCCAGCGAGCCGGGACTAGCGTACAATGAGCAGTTCTTC,CASEPGLAYNEQFF
few,TRBJ1-1,TRBV6-5,NA,TGTGCCAGCACCAAGAACACTGAAGCTTTCTTT,CASTKNTEAFF
once,TRBJ1-1,TRBV5-1,NA,TGCGCCAGCAGCCAGGCAGAGGGGCGAGCTTTCTTT,CASSQAEGRAFF
NA,TRBJ2-1,TRBV30,NA,TGTGCCTGGAGGGAGGCGGGGAACCCCAATGAGCAGTTCTTC,CAWREAGNPNEQFF
NA,TRBJ2-1,TRBV5-1,TRBD1,TGCGCCAGCAGCATGACAGGGAACTCCTACAATGAGCAGTTCTTC,CASSMTGNSYNEQFF
NA,TRBJ2-7,TRBV6-1,TRBD2,TGTGCCAGCAGTGATATAAGGGAGGGAAACTACGAGCAGTACTTC,CASSDIREGNYEQYF
NA,TRBJ2-6,TRBV12-5,NA,TGTGCTAGTGGTCTACCTAGGGGGGGACAGCGCTCTGGGGCCAACGTCCTGACTTTC,CASGLPRGGQRSGANVLTF
NA,TRBJ2-3,TRBV28,TRBD2,TGTGCCAGCAGTCCCACCCTAGGGACTAGCGGCACAGATACGCAGTATTTT,CASSPTLGTSGTDTQYF
NA,TRBJ1-2,TRBV30,NA,TGTGCCTGGAGTCTAATAGGGGCACGGGGCTACACCTTC,CAWSLIGARGYTF
NA,TRBJ1-5,TRBV19,NA,TGTGCCAGTAGTATAGATCTATTCAGACAGCCCCAGCATTTT,CASSIDLFRQPQHF
NA,TRBJ2-7,TRBV5-1,NA,TGCGCCAGCAGCCGACGACAGAGTTTCTCCTACGAGCAGTACTTC,CASSRRQSFSYEQYF
once,TRBJ2-3,TRBV4-3,NA,TGCGCCAGCAGCCAAGATCCAGTCCCCCGATCATATACGCAGTATTTT,CASSQDPVPRSYTQYF
NA,TRBJ1-5,TRBV5-1,NA,TGCGCCAGCAGCTTGGGTTTAGGTACAGGTGGGCAGCCCCAGCATTTT,CASSLGLGTGGQPQHF
NA,TRBJ1-2,TRBV14,TRBD1,TGTGCCAGCAGCCAAGTCTGGGACAGCGACGGCTACACCTTC,CASSQVWDSDGYTF
NA,TRBJ2-7,TRBV2,TRBD1,TGTGCCAGCAGAGGGGACAGGGGGATCTCCTACGAGCAGTACTTC,CASRGDRGISYEQYF
few,TRBJ2-7,TRBV6-1,NA,TGTGCCAGCAGCTGGGGCGTCTCCTACGAGCAGTACTTC,CASSWGVSYEQYF
NA,TRBJ2-7,TRBV28,NA,TGTGCCAGCGTAGACCGGAGCTCCTACGAGCAGTACTTC,CASVDRSSYEQYF
NA,TRBJ1-1,TRBV13,NA,TGTGCCAGCACCATATTAGGGCAGTACAGGCTCATTGAAGCTTTCTTT,CASTILGQYRLIEAFF
once,TRBJ2-7,TRBV11-2,NA,TGTGCCAGCAGCTTACGCCAGGTCATCGGAGAGCAGTACTTC,CASSLRQVIGEQYF
NA,TRBJ2-5,TRBV5-6,NA,TGTGCCAGCCACTATACTGGCGAGACCCAGTACTTC,CASHYTGETQYF
NA,TRBJ1-5,TRBV28,TRBD1,TGTGCCAGCAGGATGACAGGGGGCTATCGTCCCCAGCATTTT,CASRMTGGYRPQHF
NA,TRBJ1-5,TRBV6-5,TRBD1,TGTGCCAGCACCGCCAGGGGGCGAGGGGAGCCCCAGCATTTT,CASTARGRGEPQHF
NA,TRBJ1-2,TRBV19,NA,TGTGCCAGTAGTATTACGGGCGAAGGCACCTATGGCTACACCTTC,CASSITGEGTYGYTF
NA,TRBJ2-3,TRBV2,NA,TGTGCCAGCAGTGACGACAAAGGGTCGGTGACAGATACGCAGTATTTT,CASSDDKGSVTDTQYF
once,TRBJ1-2,TRBV9,NA,TGTGCCAGCAGCGCCCTTGATGGCTACACCTTC,CASSALDGYTF
NA,TRBJ2-1,TRBV6-1,TRBD2,TGTGCCAGCAGTGGTCGGACAGCGGGAGGGGTCTCCTACAATGAGCAGTTCTTC,CASSGRTAGGVSYNEQFF
NA,TRBJ2-1,TRBV28,TRBD2,TGTGCCAGCAGCTCTAGCGGGAGCTCCTACAATGAGCAGTTCTTC,CASSSSGSSYNEQFF
NA,TRBJ1-2,TRBV6-5,TRBD1,TGTGCCAGCGGACAGGGAAATGGCTACACCTTC,CASGQGNGYTF
NA,TRBJ2-1,TRBV5-1,NA,TGCGCCAGCAGCGGAGGGACGGTCTACAATGAGCAGTTCTTC,CASSGGTVYNEQFF
NA,TRBJ2-7,TRBV5-1,TRBD1,TGCGCCAGCAGCGGCGGGACAGGGAGTATCCTCTACGAGCAGTACTTC,CASSGGTGSILYEQYF
NA,TRBJ1-5,TRBV7-2,NA,TGTGCCAGCAGCCCGAGGCTGGGGCGAGGATCCCAGCCCCAGCATTTT,CASSPRLGRGSQPQHF
NA,TRBJ2-1,TRBV19,TRBD2,TGTGCCAGTAGTATATGGGGGACTAGCGGGAACAATGAGCAGTTCTTC,CASSIWGTSGNNEQFF
NA,TRBJ2-4,TRBV6-1,NA,TGTGCCAGCAGGGAACTTCTAGCCAAAAACATTCAGTACTTC,CASRELLAKNIQYF
NA,TRBJ2-3,TRBV5-1,TRBD2,TGCGCCAGCAGCTTAAGGACTAGCGGGGTTTCAGATACGCAGTATTTT,CASSLRTSGVSDTQYF
NA,TRBJ2-1,TRBV28,TRBD2,TGTGCCAGCAGTTTACCCGGACTAGTAAGGGGTAATGAGCAGTTCTTC,CASSLPGLVRGNEQFF
NA,TRBJ2-7,TRBV15,TRBD2,TGTGCCACCAGGACTATAGGACTAGTTGCGGGCGAGCAGTACTTC,CATRTIGLVAGEQYF
NA,TRBJ2-1,TRBV6-6,NA,TGTGCCAGCAGTTGGGACGGGCCGAGCAATGAGCAGTTCTTC,CASSWDGPSNEQFF
NA,TRBJ1-1,TRBV5-1,NA,TGCGCCAGCAACCGGGGGCGGAACACTGAAGCTTTCTTT,CASNRGRNTEAFF
NA,TRBJ1-5,TRBV7-2,TRBD1,TGTGCCAGCAGCTTCGGCAGGGGGCAGAATCAGCCCCAGCATTTT,CASSFGRGQNQPQHF
NA,TRBJ2-3,TRBV15,NA,TGTGCCACCAGCAGAGATCAGTCGGCAGTTTGGGGAGATACGCAGTATTTT,CATSRDQSAVWGDTQYF
NA,TRBJ2-3,TRBV2,NA,TGTGCCAGCAGTTTGAGAACAGTCTTCAACACAGATACGCAGTATTTT,CASSLRTVFNTDTQYF
NA,TRBJ2-4,TRBV5-1,NA,TGCGCCAGCAGCTTGGGTGGCGCGGAAAACATTCAGTACTTC,CASSLGGAENIQYF
NA,TRBJ2-7,TRBV28,TRBD2,TGTGCCAGCAGTTTATCCGGGGGGACCAACTTC,CASSLSGGTNF
NA,TRBJ2-1,TRBV5-1,TRBD1,TGCGCCAGCAGCTTGAATACGGGACAGCTATACAATGAGCAGTTCTTC,CASSLNTGQLYNEQFF
NA,TRBJ1-1,TRBV7-3,NA,TGTGCCAGCAGCTTAACCCGGACAGCTAGTGGCACTGAAGCTTTCTTT,CASSLTRTASGTEAFF
NA,TRBJ2-1,TRBV19,NA,TGTGCCAGTAGCCAGACTACCGCCAGCTCCTACAATGAGCAGTTCTTC,CASSQTTASSYNEQFF
NA,TRBJ2-3,TRBV5-1,NA,TGCGCCAGCAGCTTGGTTCCCGGGGCTGACACAGATACGCAGTATTTT,CASSLVPGADTDTQYF
NA,TRBJ2-3,TRBV2,NA,TGTGCCAGCAGTGAAGTCAGGGCGAGCACAGATACGCAGTATTTT,CASSEVRASTDTQYF
NA,TRBJ1-1,TRBV18,NA,TGTGCCAGCTCACCGGAGATCGGGAACACTGAAGCTTTCTTT,CASSPEIGNTEAFF